These T cell receptor beta chains were read from a single sample in a study of T cell repertoires and leukemia-associated antigens. TCRdb analysed the 5' RACE reads with MiXCR anew, one entry per CDR3 protein. Of roughly 12,000 distinct CDR3 sequences in the sample, roughly 43% were seen once. Their antigens are not known. Sequenced: CD3+ T cells sorted from blood and cultured. These receptors originate from a female donor in good health. The CDR3 runs from the conserved cysteine through the conserved F or W. D genes are given only for firm matches. Size is omitted from some rows. Given values are once, few, many or a class for expanded clones.

clone size: NA; D gene: NA; V gene: TRBV20-1; J gene: TRBJ2-2; CDR3 protein: CSATKANTGELFF; CDR3 DNA: TGCAGTGCCACGAAAGCGAACACCGGGGAGCTGTTTTTT
clone size: NA; D gene: NA; V gene: TRBV29-1; J gene: TRBJ1-1; CDR3 protein: CSVDGGRAEAFF; CDR3 DNA: TGCAGCGTTGACGGGGGTCGGGCTGAAGCTTTCTTT
clone size: NA; D gene: TRBD2; V gene: TRBV5-4; J gene: TRBJ2-7; CDR3 protein: CASSPSSGRRYEQYF; CDR3 DNA: TGTGCCAGCAGCCCGTCTAGCGGGAGACGGTACGAGCAGTACTTC
clone size: NA; D gene: NA; V gene: TRBV29-1; J gene: TRBJ2-3; CDR3 protein: CSALPYLNSDTSTDTQYF; CDR3 DNA: TGCAGCGCCTTACCGTATTTGAACAGCGATACTAGCACAGATACGCAGTATTTT
clone size: NA; D gene: NA; V gene: TRBV28; J gene: TRBJ2-1; CDR3 protein: CASSFPHLNNEQFF; CDR3 DNA: TGTGCCAGCAGTTTTCCCCACTTGAACAATGAGCAGTTCTTC
clone size: NA; D gene: NA; V gene: TRBV29-1; J gene: TRBJ1-2; CDR3 protein: CSVGQVGGYTF; CDR3 DNA: TGCAGCGTTGGTCAGGTCGGTGGCTACACCTTC
clone size: many; D gene: NA; V gene: TRBV6-6; J gene: TRBJ2-3; CDR3 protein: CASSELRGHTDTQYF; CDR3 DNA: TGTGCCAGCAGTGAACTCAGGGGCCACACAGATACGCAGTATTTT
clone size: few; D gene: TRBD1; V gene: TRBV5-1; J gene: TRBJ2-7; CDR3 protein: CASSADRGLSYEQYF; CDR3 DNA: TGCGCCAGCAGCGCGGACAGGGGGCTTTCCTACGAGCAGTACTTC
clone size: once; D gene: NA; V gene: TRBV12-3/TRBV12-4; J gene: TRBJ1-4; CDR3 protein: CASSYRVGEKLFF; CDR3 DNA: TGTGCCAGCAGTTACAGGGTTGGCGAAAAACTGTTTTTT
clone size: many; D gene: NA; V gene: TRBV3-2; J gene: TRBJ2-5; CDR3 protein: CASSQSIGEGPPETQYF; CDR3 DNA: TGTGCCAGCAGCCAATCGATCGGGGAGGGCCCCCCGGAGACCCAGTACTTC
clone size: many; D gene: TRBD2; V gene: TRBV3-1; J gene: TRBJ2-7; CDR3 protein: CASSQPRTSGPFPHYEQYF; CDR3 DNA: TGTGCCAGCAGCCAACCTAGGACTAGCGGGCCGTTCCCCCACTACGAGCAGTACTTC
clone size: NA; D gene: NA; V gene: TRBV28; J gene: TRBJ2-7; CDR3 protein: CASSYRGSHKQYF; CDR3 DNA: TGTGCCAGCAGTTACAGAGGTTCCCACAAGCAGTACTTC
clone size: medium-sized; D gene: NA; V gene: TRBV20-1; J gene: TRBJ1-5; CDR3 protein: CSAGGWGNQPQHF; CDR3 DNA: TGCAGTGCCGGGGGATGGGGCAATCAGCCCCAGCATTTT
clone size: medium-sized; D gene: NA; V gene: TRBV20-1; J gene: TRBJ1-6; CDR3 protein: CSARDLGGHNNSPLHF; CDR3 DNA: TGCAGTGCTAGAGATCTCGGGGGCCATAATAATTCACCCCTCCACTTT
clone size: NA; D gene: TRBD1; V gene: TRBV5-4; J gene: TRBJ2-2; CDR3 protein: CASSPGQGTNTGELLF; CDR3 DNA: TGTGCCAGCAGCCCGGGACAGGGTACGAACACCGGGGAGCTGCTTTTT
clone size: many; D gene: NA; V gene: TRBV10-3; J gene: TRBJ2-2; CDR3 protein: CAISSGTGNPGELFF; CDR3 DNA: TGTGCCATTTCGAGCGGGACAGGTAACCCCGGGGAGCTGTTTTTT